One and the same sample provided the 23 T cell receptor beta chains below, sequenced in a study of early T cells in non-severe SARS-CoV-2 infection. TCRdb recomputed calls from the 5' RACE reads with MiXCR, one row per CDR3 protein. The table shows about 69,000 distinct CDR3 sequences, with around a tenth occurring only once. What was sequenced was whole blood. Receptors were obtained from an adult who was a healthcare worker with PCR-confirmed SARS-CoV-2 infection or an uninfected control (not recorded which).

This clonotype has more than one count but fewer than ten. This chain uses TRBV6-4 with TRBJ2-1, with D possibly TRBD1 on 7 matching bases. The CDR3 is made up of 14 amino acids. Trimming removed 3 bases from V and 7 bases from J, with 13 bases in between. Germline loops: CDR1 MRHNA, CDR2 SNTAGT. DNA for the CDR3: TGTGCCAGCAGTGAGACGGAGGGGGCTAATGAGCAGTTCTTC. Residues: CASSETEGANEQFF.

This chain connects TRBV29-1 to TRBJ2-2; possible D gene TRBD2, 6 bases. From germline, CDR1 is SQVTM and CDR2 ANQGSEA. The CDR3 loop spans 14 amino acids. Trimming shortened V by 6 bases and J by 6 bases, and 17 bases separated the two germline ends. CDR3 nucleotide sequence: TGCAGCGTGAGGGTGAGGGAGGAGGCCGGGGAGCTGTTTTTT. Translation: CSVRVREEAGELFF.

This clonotype occurred many times. DNA of the CDR3: TGCGCCAGCCTAGACCTCAATGAGCAGTTCTTC. It yields the protein CASLDLNEQFF. V is TRBV10-2 and J is TRBJ2-1; no definite D call. Trimming pared 8 bases from V and 6 bases from J, leaving 8 bases between. The CDR3 is made up of 11 amino acids. Germline V gives CDR1 WSHSY, CDR2 SAAADI.

There are a few counts of this clonotype. The chain has TRBV7-2 and TRBJ2-2; TRBD2 aligns across 13 bases. The CDR3 contains 16 residues. From germline, CDR1 is SGHTA and CDR2 FQGNSA. V lost 5 bases and J lost 2; bases outside the gene matches: 2. CDR3 bases: TGTGCCAGCAGCCTGGGACTAGCGGGAAACACCGGGGAGCTGTTTTTT. Amino acid sequence: CASSLGLAGNTGELFF.

This clonotype was picked up many times. V gene TRBV28 combines with J gene TRBJ2-1; D is unresolved. V lost 3 bases and J 2 bases, leaving 5 bases between the germline ends. CDR3 length: 13 amino acids. The germline CDR1 and CDR2 sequences are MDHEN and SYDVKM. The CDR3 here is CASSLVAYNEQFF. The CDR3 DNA follows: TGTGCCAGCAGTTTGGTAGCCTACAATGAGCAGTTCTTC.

This clonotype was seen many times. The DNA for the CDR3 is TGCAGTGCGGGGTCAGCGGATAAAGAGACCCAGTACTTC. Amino acids: CSAGSADKETQYF. The chain uses TRBV20-1 and TRBJ2-5, with a possible D match to TRBD2 (5 bases). The V end was cut by 6 bases, the J end by 3 bases, with 14 bases between. CDR1 and CDR2 (germline): DFQATT, SNEGSKA (reference sequence). The CDR3 extends over 13 amino acids.

A few counts support this clonotype. V and J are TRBV6-5 and TRBJ2-7; TRBD2 agrees at 8 bases. Germline V lookup: CDR1 MNHEY, CDR2 SVGAGI. The CDR3 loop spans 15 amino acids. J gave up 0 bases and V 5 bases, and 6 bases lay outside the gene matches. This CDR3 is CASSQLAGSSYEQYF. The CDR3 coding sequence is TGTGCCAGCAGTCAATTAGCGGGAAGCTCCTACGAGCAGTACTTC.

This clonotype was seen more than once but under ten times. This chain joins TRBV9 and TRBJ2-3; 7 nucleotides align to TRBD1. Germline loops: CDR1 SGDLS, CDR2 YYNGEE. J gave up 4 bases and V 0 bases, and 2 bases lay outside the gene matches. This CDR3 is 14 amino acids long. CDR3 loop: CASSVGQGADTQYF. CDR3 coding DNA: TGTGCCAGCAGCGTAGGGCAGGGGGCAGATACGCAGTATTTT. The whole variable domain, filled in from reference TRBV9 and TRBJ2-3, reads DSGVTQTPKHLITATGQRVTLRCSPRSGDLSVYWYQQSLDQGLQFLIQYYNGEERAKGNILERFSAQQFPDLHSELNLSSLELGDSALYFCASSVGQGADTQYFGPGTRLTVL.

The rearrangement links TRBV7-9 to TRBJ1-1; no clear D. Germline V gives CDR1 SEHNR, CDR2 FQNEAQ (reference sequence). The CDR3 is 12 amino acids. Trimming cost V 4 bases and J 4 bases, with 7 bases left between them. CDR3 sequence reads: CASSSRSTEAFF. The CDR3 DNA follows: TGTGCCAGCAGCTCACGATCCACTGAAGCTTTCTTT.

Ten or more counts support this clonotype. The chain has TRBV7-3 and TRBJ2-2, with TRBD1 as a possible D gene (6 bases). Trimming removed 5 bases at V and 3 bases at J, with 10 bases between. The CDR3 spans 14 residues. Germline-derived CDR1 and CDR2 are SGHTA and FQGTGA. In nucleotides, the CDR3 is TGTGCCAGCAGCCCAGGGGTGGACACCGGGGAGCTGTTTTTT. Amino acid sequence: CASSPGVDTGELFF.

The table lists this clonotype with a few counts. Sequence at one end of the junction differs from germline and may be a read error. The rearrangement links TRBV7-9 to TRBJ2-7; 7 bases agree with TRBD1. The CDR3 has 12 amino acids. Per germline, CDR1 SEHNR and CDR2 FQNEAQ (reference sequence). The chain's CDR3 is CASSLEGRDSNF. The CDR3 region has the DNA TGTGCCAGCAGCTTAGAGGGAAGGGACAGTAACTTC.

This clonotype was seen repeatedly, ten times or more. The rearrangement links TRBV20-1 to TRBJ1-6; 10 bases line up with TRBD1. Unmatched junction bases numbered 9, after V lost 6 bases and J lost 7 bases. Germline assignment: CDR1 DFQATT and CDR2 SNEGSKA (reference sequence). The CDR3 runs 15 residues. The CDR3 nucleotides read TGCAGTGCCCTGACAGGGGGCAGGAAAAATTCACCCCTCCACTTT. It codes for CSALTGGRKNSPLHF.

This clonotype has ten or more counts. The rearrangement links TRBV6-6 to TRBJ2-1; 8 bases are a match to TRBD2. From germline, CDR1 is MNHNY and CDR2 SVGAGI (reference sequence). CDR3 length: 15 residues. The V segment lost 7 bases and the J segment 9 bases; nucleotides outside the gene matches: 14. CDR3 in amino acids: CASTVTGTSSGEQFF. The DNA of the CDR3 is TGTGCCAGCACCGTTACCGGGACTAGTTCTGGTGAGCAGTTCTTC.

This clonotype was found many times. The chain couples TRBV4-1 to TRBJ2-7; D perhaps matches TRBD2 (6 bases). V lost 5 bases and J lost 2, with 10 bases in between. Looked up from germline, CDR1 is MGHRA and CDR2 is YSYEKL. The CDR3 contains 13 residues. CDR3 residues: CASSYTSTYEQYF. The CDR3 DNA is TGCGCCAGCAGCTATACTAGCACCTACGAGCAGTACTTC.

This clonotype was seen at least ten times. The CDR3 nucleotides read TGCAGCGCCGATCTAGCGGGGGCGGGTTACGAGCAGTACTTC. Its translation: CSADLAGAGYEQYF. This chain connects TRBV29-1 to TRBJ2-7; 10 nucleotides line up with TRBD2. This CDR3 is built from 14 residues. Germline trimming cut 7 bases from V and 4 bases from J; bases unmatched to any gene: 10. Per the germline V gene, CDR1 is SQVTM and CDR2 is ANQGSEA.

V gene TRBV7-8 combines with J gene TRBJ2-6; D is perhaps TRBD1 (5 bases). Germline-derived CDR1 and CDR2 are SGHVS and FQNEAQ. CDR3 length: 16 amino acids. Trimming pared 5 bases from V and 0 bases from J, leaving 11 bases between. CDR3 in DNA: TGTGCCAGCAGCCATACCACAGGCTCTGGGGCCAACGTCCTGACTTTC. Protein product: CASSHTTGSGANVLTF.

This clonotype has a count of ten or more. This chain connects TRBV19 to TRBJ2-7, with D possibly TRBD2 on 6 matching bases. Trimming cost V 1 base and J 7 bases, with 11 bases left between them. The CDR3 runs 13 residues. The germline CDR1 and CDR2 sequences are LNHDA and SQIVND (reference sequence). The CDR3 loop is CASSIAGDREQYF. CDR3 DNA sequence: TGTGCCAGTAGTATAGCGGGGGATCGGGAGCAGTACTTC.

This clonotype was found a few times. The J gene is TRBJ2-7, the V gene TRBV3-1; TRBD2 matches at 9 bases. With 1 base clipped from V and 0 bases from J, the junction kept 1 base outside the gene matches. This CDR3 region has 15 residues. Germline CDR1 and CDR2: LGHDT and YNNKEL (reference sequence). The CDR3 DNA is TGTGCCAGCAGCCAAGGACTAGCGGACTCCTACGAGCAGTACTTC. Translation: CASSQGLADSYEQYF.

This clonotype was observed a few times. The chain is built from TRBV19 and TRBJ1-2, with D uncertain. V lost 3 bases and J lost 8, with 7 bases in between. The CDR3 totals 11 residues. Germline values: CDR1 LNHDA, CDR2 SQIVND (reference sequence). CDR3 sequence reads: CASSINGGYTF. The DNA of the CDR3 is TGTGCCAGTAGTATTAATGGCGGCTACACCTTC.

J is TRBJ2-1 and V is TRBV2; D ambiguous. Germline V lookup: CDR1 SNHLY, CDR2 FYNNEI. Trimming shortened V by 7 bases and J by 7 bases, and 8 bases separated the two germline ends. CDR3 length: 11 amino acids. This CDR3 reads CASKFQNEQFF. CDR3 coding DNA: TGTGCCAGCAAATTTCAAAATGAGCAGTTCTTC.

This clonotype was picked up a small number of times. The chain is built from TRBV18 and TRBJ2-7, with D perhaps matching TRBD1 or TRBD2 (5 bases each). The germline V and J ends were trimmed by 1 base and 4 bases, with 11 bases remaining between them. This CDR3 is 14 amino acids long. The germline V gene encodes CDR1 KGHSH and CDR2 LQKENI. In nucleotides, the CDR3 is TGTGCCAGCTCACCACGAAGGGGAGAGTACGAGCAGTACTTC. It codes for CASSPRRGEYEQYF.

The rearrangement links TRBV7-3 to TRBJ2-3; 12 positions match TRBD2. The CDR3 covers 16 residues. Germline CDR1 and CDR2: SGHTA and FQGTGA. V trimming: 0 bases; J trimming: 9 bases; junction bases outside the gene matches: 7. CDR3 residues: CASSLTSLAGGGTQYF. CDR3 sequence (DNA): TGTGCCAGCAGCTTAACGTCCCTAGCGGGAGGGGGGACGCAGTATTTT.

This clonotype has a handful of counts. This chain joins TRBV29-1 and TRBJ1-2; D gene uncertain. The CDR3 covers 10 residues. Germline V gene data show CDR1 as SQVTM and CDR2 as ANQGSEA. The CDR3 sequence is CSVLVDGYTF. The CDR3 DNA is TGCAGTGTATTGGTGGATGGCTACACCTTC.